This TCR beta chain was profiled in a study of blood T cell repertoires in COVID-19. Overall study: The samples span acute and convalescent COVID-19 from the United States, Italy and Spain.

Per the original data handling: Quantification of nucleated cells was approximated via reference gene primer amplification. TCRdb's table, derived via immunoSEQ multiplex PCR, lists solely in-frame clones and lacks some. V, J and clone size are taken as reported in that table, and D and trimming were inferred from the DNA itself. The table includes some 260,000 clones, approximately 79% detected once. The trim removed 4 bases at V and 4 bases at J, leaving 8 bases unmatched. Germline lookup yields CDR1 SEHNR and CDR2 FQNEAQ (reference sequence). The CDR3 has 16 amino acids. The sequencing sample was made of peripheral blood. V is TRBV7-9 and J is TRBJ2-3; 10 bases match TRBD1. The TCR comes from a woman in her 40s with active or convalescent COVID-19. CDR3 loop: CASSSGAGQGSDTQYF. For the CDR3, the DNA is TGTGCCAGCAGCTCCGGGGCGGGACAGGGGTCAGATACGCAGTATTTT.